This record looks at one T cell receptor beta chain sequence and its context. The CDR3 sequence is 16 residues long. The V and J ends lost 3 bases and 2 bases respectively, with 15 bases between them. Germline assignment: CDR1 MDHEN and CDR2 SYDVKM. Here immunoSEQ multiplex PCR was the method, and the copy in TCRdb shows in-frame clones only, minus some. The sample shows about 360,000 clones, 70% to 90% of them seen only once. The sample comes from a study of blood T cell repertoires in COVID-19. The chain combines TRBV28 with TRBJ2-3; D is possibly TRBD2 (6 bases). The sequenced sample was peripheral blood. This TCR derives from a human donor in a cohort sampled during active COVID-19. Here the CDR3 DNA reads TGTGCCAGCAGTTTCCCTGCTAGCGTAACCACAGATACGCAGTATTTT. Protein: CASSFPASVTTDTQYF.